This T cell receptor beta chain was obtained from a study of prognosis after radiotherapy for stage I lung cancer. As for the study in general: The patients comprised approximately twelve men and several women, spanning ages roughly 50 to 90 and having a median of 74.5 years. The study recorded distant metastases in four patients (median around 7 months) after radiotherapy and no significant progression in under 17.

Two-round multiplex PCR on genomic DNA was the method by which TCR beta CDR3 was amplified. The first PCR round targeted every TRBV and TRBJ gene with specific primers. TCRdb reprocessed the multiplex PCR reads via MiXCR and lists one record per CDR3 protein. Among 38,000 or so distinct CDR3 sequences, around 22% were seen once, and the ten largest hold about 25%. In its sample, this clonotype was seen a few times. Antigen specificity is unknown. CDR3 length: 21 residues. Trimming removed 3 bases from V and 0 bases from J; junction bases left unmatched: 19. Per the germline V gene, CDR1 is GTSNPN and CDR2 is SVGIG (reference sequence). Broader study findings: In the expanded TCR clones, tumor specificity was not determined. Lower post-radiation Shannon entropy was seen in patients who went on to develop distant metastases.

This receptor was identified in a donor over 45 with non-small cell lung cancer. The chain has TRBV30 and TRBJ2-1; 11 bases map to TRBD2. The sample in question was PBMCs, obtained before or after stereotactic body radiation therapy (not recorded which). This CDR3 is CAWRPLRGVAGGPSSYNEQFF. The CDR3, as DNA: TGTGCCTGGAGACCACTGCGCGGGGTAGCGGGAGGGCCAAGCTCCTACAATGAGCAGTTCTTC.